Below, 4 T cell receptor beta chains from the same sample are listed, as sequenced in a study of CD8 T cells in Susac syndrome. The RNA input was about 0.5 to 1 ug, and it was reverse transcribed with random hexamers. Using its own MiXCR run on the immunoSEQ multiplex PCR reads, TCRdb lists one record per CDR3 protein. The repertoire holds more than 100,000 distinct CDR3 sequences, with more than 90% as singletons. Input material: CD4+ T cells from PBMCs. These receptors originate from a human donor in good health.

The genes are TRBV6-1 and TRBJ1-1; D is unclear. Trimming shortened V by 2 bases and J by 0 bases, and 1 base separated the two germline ends. CDR1 and CDR2 (germline): MNHNS, SASEGT. The CDR3 runs 12 residues. The CDR3 sequence: CASSELNTEAFF. For the CDR3, the DNA is TGTGCCAGCAGTGAACTGAACACTGAAGCTTTCTTT.

CDR3 region: CASSQERASSYNEQFF. CDR3 sequence (DNA): TGTGCCAGCAGCCAAGAAAGGGCAAGCTCCTACAATGAGCAGTTCTTC. The chain links TRBV3-1 to TRBJ2-1, with D unclear. This CDR3 is built from 16 residues. The germline gives CDR1 LGHDT, CDR2 YNNKEL (reference sequence). V was pared by 0 bases and J by 0 bases, with 9 bases between.

The chain carries TRBV29-1 and TRBJ2-5, with D maybe TRBD1 (6 bases). CDR3 length: 13 amino acids. The V gene's germline CDR1 is SQVTM and CDR2 ANQGSEA. Trimming pared 6 bases from V and 3 bases from J, leaving 14 bases between. The CDR3 DNA reads TGCAGCGTGGCAGGGGTCCAGGAAGAGACCCAGTACTTC. Amino acid sequence: CSVAGVQEETQYF.

The rearrangement links TRBV28 to TRBJ1-1; D unresolved. Germline lookup yields CDR1 MDHEN and CDR2 SYDVKM. Trimming removed 7 bases from V and 0 bases from J, with 12 bases in between. The length of the CDR3 is 14 residues. This CDR3 reads CASNREGLNTEAFF. The CDR3 DNA sequence: TGTGCCAGCAATAGAGAGGGATTGAACACTGAAGCTTTCTTT.